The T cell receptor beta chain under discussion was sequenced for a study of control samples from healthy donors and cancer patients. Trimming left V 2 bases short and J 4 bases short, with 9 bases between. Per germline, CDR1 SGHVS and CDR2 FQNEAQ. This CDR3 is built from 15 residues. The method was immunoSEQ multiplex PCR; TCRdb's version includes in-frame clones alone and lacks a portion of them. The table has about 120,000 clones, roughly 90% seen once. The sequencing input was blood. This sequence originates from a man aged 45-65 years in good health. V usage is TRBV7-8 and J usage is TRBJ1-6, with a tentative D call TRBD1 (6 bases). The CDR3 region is CASSLTDSYNSPLHF. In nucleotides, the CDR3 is TGTGCCAGCAGCTTAACGGACAGTTATAATTCACCCCTCCACTTT.